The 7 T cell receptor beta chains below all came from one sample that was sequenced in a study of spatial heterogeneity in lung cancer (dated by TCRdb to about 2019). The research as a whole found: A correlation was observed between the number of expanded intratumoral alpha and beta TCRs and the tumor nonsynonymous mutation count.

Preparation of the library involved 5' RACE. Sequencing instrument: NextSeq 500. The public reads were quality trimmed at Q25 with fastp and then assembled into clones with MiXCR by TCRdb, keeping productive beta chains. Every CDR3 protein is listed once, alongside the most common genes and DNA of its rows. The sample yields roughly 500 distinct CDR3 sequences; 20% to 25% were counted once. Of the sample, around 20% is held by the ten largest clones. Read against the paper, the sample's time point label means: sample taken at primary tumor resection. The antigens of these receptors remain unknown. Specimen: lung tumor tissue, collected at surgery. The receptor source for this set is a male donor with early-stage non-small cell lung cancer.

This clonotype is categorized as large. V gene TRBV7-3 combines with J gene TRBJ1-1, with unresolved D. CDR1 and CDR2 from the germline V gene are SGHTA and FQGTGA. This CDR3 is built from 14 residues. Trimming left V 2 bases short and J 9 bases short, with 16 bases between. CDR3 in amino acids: CASSLDSSSDKAFF. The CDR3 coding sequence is TGTGCCAGCAGCTTAGATTCCTCGTCCGATAAAGCTTTCTTT.

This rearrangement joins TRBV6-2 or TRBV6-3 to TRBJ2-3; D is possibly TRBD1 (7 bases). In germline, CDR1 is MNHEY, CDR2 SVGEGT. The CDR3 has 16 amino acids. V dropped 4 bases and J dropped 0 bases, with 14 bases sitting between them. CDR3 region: CASSSLTGRSTDTQYF. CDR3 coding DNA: TGTGCCAGCAGTTCTCTGACAGGGAGGAGCACAGATACGCAGTATTTT.

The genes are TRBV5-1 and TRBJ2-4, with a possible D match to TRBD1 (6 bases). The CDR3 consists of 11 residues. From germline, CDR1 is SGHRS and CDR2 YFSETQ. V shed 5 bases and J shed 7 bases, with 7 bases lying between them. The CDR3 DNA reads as TGCGCCAGCAGAACAGGGAACATTCAGTACTTC. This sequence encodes CASRTGNIQYF.

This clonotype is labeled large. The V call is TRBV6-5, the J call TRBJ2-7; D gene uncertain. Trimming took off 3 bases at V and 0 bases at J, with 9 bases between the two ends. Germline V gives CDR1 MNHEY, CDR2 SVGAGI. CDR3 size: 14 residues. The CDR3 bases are TGTGCCAGCAGTTATTTAGGACGCTCCTACGAGCAGTACTTC. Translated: CASSYLGRSYEQYF.

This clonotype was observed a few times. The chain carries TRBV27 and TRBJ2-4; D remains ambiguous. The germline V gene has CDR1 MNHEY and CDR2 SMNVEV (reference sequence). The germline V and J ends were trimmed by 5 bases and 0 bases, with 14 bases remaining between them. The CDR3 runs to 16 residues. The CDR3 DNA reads TGTGCCAGCAGTCCCAGCCTCACTCTAGCCAAAAACATTCAGTACTTC. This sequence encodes CASSPSLTLAKNIQYF.

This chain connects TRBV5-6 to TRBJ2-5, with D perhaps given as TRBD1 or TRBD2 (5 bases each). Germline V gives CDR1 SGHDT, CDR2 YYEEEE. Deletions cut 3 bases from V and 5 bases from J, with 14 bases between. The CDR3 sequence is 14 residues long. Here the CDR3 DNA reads TGTGCCAGCAGCTCCTACGGGGCGCGGGAGACCCAGTACTTC. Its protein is CASSSYGARETQYF. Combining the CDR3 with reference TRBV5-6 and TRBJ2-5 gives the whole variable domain DAGVTQSPTHLIKTRGQQVTLRCSPKSGHDTVSWYQQALGQGPQFIFQYYEEEERQRGNFPDRFSGHQFPNYSSELNVNALLLGDSALYLCASSSYGARETQYFGPGTRLLVL.

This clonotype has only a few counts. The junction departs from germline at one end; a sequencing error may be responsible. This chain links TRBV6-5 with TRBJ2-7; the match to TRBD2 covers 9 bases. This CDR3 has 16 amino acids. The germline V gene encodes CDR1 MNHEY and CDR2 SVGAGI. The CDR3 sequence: CASRPRGGTSSHEQYF. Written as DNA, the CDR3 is TGTGCCAGCAGGCCTCGGGGTGGGACTAGCTCCCACGAGCAGTACTTC.